Following are 12 T cell receptor beta chains from one sample sequenced in a study of T cells in tuberculosis. Method: immunoSEQ multiplex PCR; TCRdb's copy keeps in-frame clones and lacks some. The data show tens of thousands of clones, with 93% seen just once and roughly 7% held by the top ten. Sequenced input: PBMCs. These receptors were obtained from a donor aged 10 to 29 with latent tuberculosis or without tuberculosis infection.

The chain is built from TRBV27 and TRBJ2-4; 8 bases match TRBD2. After removal of 0 bases from V and 7 bases from J, the junction contained 14 bases not matched to a gene. The length of the CDR3 is 18 residues. Germline values: CDR1 MNHEY, CDR2 SMNVEV (reference sequence). The CDR3 is CASSLSTWSGGGVNIQYF. The CDR3 DNA follows: TGTGCCAGCAGTTTATCAACGTGGAGCGGGGGCGGGGTCAACATTCAGTACTTC.

V is TRBV21-1 and J is TRBJ2-4; TRBD1, the table's D call, lacks a check against the DNA. TRBV21-1 is shown as a pseudogene. CDR3 length: 17 amino acids. The DNA for the CDR3 is TGTGCCAGATCGGGGACAGGGATCCCAATAGCCAAAAACATTCAGTACTTC. The encoded protein is CARSGTGIPIAKNIQYF.

CDR3 residues: CASSYWGGYDEQFF. CDR3 DNA sequence: TGTGCCAGCAGTTACTGGGGGGGCTATGATGAGCAGTTCTTC. The genes are TRBV6-6 and TRBJ2-1; D perhaps matches TRBD2 (7 bases). Trimming removed 1 base from V and 8 bases from J, with 12 bases in between. The CDR3 is 14 residues long. The germline gives CDR1 MNHNY, CDR2 SVGAGI (reference sequence).

CDR3 nucleotide sequence: TGTGCCAGCAGTTCCTTCTCCGGGACACTGAACACCGGGGAGCTGTTTTTT. Encoded protein: CASSSFSGTLNTGELFF. The chain links TRBV27 to TRBJ2-2; maybe TRBD1 (6 bases). Germline lookup yields CDR1 MNHEY and CDR2 SMNVEV (reference sequence). This CDR3 region has 17 residues. V was cut by 4 bases and J by 1 base, with 16 bases left in between.

The chain is built from TRBV7-6 and TRBJ2-2; tentatively, D is TRBD1 (5 bases). The germline V and J ends were trimmed by 2 bases and 4 bases, with 14 bases remaining between them. The germline gives CDR1 SGHVS, CDR2 FNYEAQ. The CDR3 extends over 16 amino acids. In DNA, the CDR3 is TGTGCCAGCAGCTTAACGTCCGGACACTTCACCGGGGAGCTGTTTTTT. This translates into CASSLTSGHFTGELFF. The complete variable domain, with remaining parts taken from reference TRBV7-6 and TRBJ2-2, reads GAGVSQSPRYKVTKRGQDVALRCDPISGHVSLYWYRQALGQGPEFLTYFNYEAQQDKSGLPNDRFSAERPEGSISTLTIQRTEQRDSAMYRCASSLTSGHFTGELFFGEGSRLTVL.

The V call is TRBV7-8, the J call TRBJ2-4; D gene unclear. This CDR3 is 15 amino acids long. Between the trimmed V and J ends, which lost 8 bases and 2 bases, there was a span of 16 bases. Germline V gene lookup returns CDR1 SGHVS and CDR2 FQNEAQ. The CDR3 protein is CASAPSRLPKNIQYF. Here the CDR3 DNA reads TGTGCCAGCGCCCCTTCGAGGTTGCCCAAAAACATTCAGTACTTC.

J is TRBJ1-3 and V is TRBV19; D not certain. CDR1 is LNHDA and CDR2 is SQIVND in the germline V gene (reference sequence). The CDR3 runs 12 residues. V lost 5 bases and J 2 bases, leaving 4 bases between the germline ends. The CDR3 coding sequence is TGTGCCAGTAGTTCTCCTGGAAACACCATATATTTT. It yields the protein CASSSPGNTIYF.

This chain links TRBV7-2 with TRBJ2-3; 7 nucleotides match TRBD2. The CDR3 has 16 amino acids. Germline values: CDR1 SGHTA, CDR2 FQGNSA. V trimming: 3 bases; J trimming: 6 bases; junction bases outside the gene matches: 12. The CDR3 loop is CASSFSSGFAEDTQYF. In DNA form, the CDR3 reads TGTGCCAGCAGCTTTTCTAGCGGCTTCGCGGAGGATACGCAGTATTTT.

The chain is built from TRBV19 and TRBJ1-5; 7 bases map to TRBD1. With 6 bases clipped from V and 7 bases from J, the junction kept 9 bases outside the gene matches. The CDR3 has 14 amino acids. The germline gives CDR1 LNHDA, CDR2 SQIVND (reference sequence). This CDR3 is CASSQTGQRQPQHF. The CDR3 DNA reads TGTGCCAGTAGCCAGACAGGGCAACGGCAGCCCCAGCATTTT. Drawing the rest from reference TRBV19 and TRBJ1-5, the complete variable domain is DGGITQSPKYLFRKEGQNVTLSCEQNLNHDAMYWYRQDPGQGLRLIYYSQIVNDFQKGDIAEGYSVSREKKESFPLTVTSAQKNPTAFYLCASSQTGQRQPQHFGDGTRLSIL.

The chain couples TRBV5-4 to TRBJ2-1; 14 nucleotides align to TRBD2. V trimming: 0 bases; J trimming: 7 bases; junction bases outside the gene matches: 9. The CDR3 consists of 18 residues. Germline CDR1 and CDR2: SGHNT and YYREEE (reference sequence). CDR3 loop: CASSLGLAGGPRWNEQFF. CDR3 coding DNA: TGTGCCAGCAGCTTGGGACTAGCGGGGGGGCCTAGATGGAATGAGCAGTTCTTC. The full variable domain, with the rest looked up from reference TRBV5-4 and TRBJ2-1, is ETGVTQSPTHLIKTRGQQVTLRCSSQSGHNTVSWYQQALGQGPQFIFQYYREEENGRGNFPPRFSGLQFPNYSSELNVNALELDDSALYLCASSLGLAGGPRWNEQFFGPGTRLTVL.

This clone was detected a few times. CDR3 bases: TGTGCCAGCAGCTTATTAGGGCGGGGAAATTCACCCCTCCACTTT. This translates into CASSLLGRGNSPLHF. This chain connects TRBV7-3 to TRBJ1-6, with D hard to call. The germline V gene encodes CDR1 SGHTA and CDR2 FQGTGA. Trimming shortened V by 2 bases and J by 7 bases, and 12 bases separated the two germline ends. The CDR3 runs 15 residues.

This chain joins TRBV7-8 and TRBJ1-6; D may be TRBD1 (5 bases). This CDR3 contains 15 residues. Germline values: CDR1 SGHVS, CDR2 FQNEAQ. V lost 1 base, J lost 7 bases, and 11 bases lay in between. CDR3 DNA sequence: TGTGCCAGCAGCTTAGGGCAGGCAGGGAATTCACCCCTCCACTTT. Translation gives CASSLGQAGNSPLHF.